These 24 T cell receptor beta chains were sequenced from one sample in a study of a mutant IDH1 vaccine in newly diagnosed glioma. These receptors' targets are unknown. The protocol was immunoSEQ multiplex PCR, while the TCRdb copy is restricted to in-frame clones and leaves out a portion. The data show 73,000 or so clones, 84% seen once. Time point of the sample: week 35, safety follow-up. One vaccine dose held 300 ug of mutant IDH1 20-mer peptide and came with topical imiquimod. The material was PBMCs, obtained from a glioma patient whose treatment included an IDH1 peptide vaccine. Receptors were obtained from a man aged 18-30 years with glioma.

The J gene is TRBJ1-2, the V gene TRBV23-1, with a tentative D call TRBD1 (6 bases). Being an ORF, TRBV23-1 has a function that is uncertain. Trimming stripped 3 bases from V and 6 bases from J, with 11 bases between. CDR3 length: 13 residues. CDR3 amino acids: CASSHLTGNGYTF. The CDR3 DNA reads TGCGCCAGCAGTCATCTAACAGGGAATGGCTACACCTTC.

This clone appeared a few times. This chain uses TRBV7-9 with TRBJ1-4; D unresolved. The CDR3 runs to 11 residues. The V end lost 5 bases, the J end lost 8 bases, and 6 bases lay between the germline ends. Per germline, CDR1 SEHNR and CDR2 FQNEAQ (reference sequence). The CDR3 DNA is TGTGCCAGCAGCGTCCGGGAAAAACTGTTTTTT. It encodes CASSVREKLFF.

This chain joins TRBV7-8 and TRBJ2-3, with unresolved D. V was clipped by 5 bases and J by 2 bases, with 8 bases between them. CDR3 length equals 13 residues. The V gene's germline CDR1 is SGHVS and CDR2 FQNEAQ. CDR3 region: CASSPSSTDTQYF. The CDR3 bases are TGTGCCAGCAGCCCCTCGTCCACAGATACGCAGTATTTT. Using reference TRBV7-8 and TRBJ2-3 for the parts outside the CDR3, the full variable domain is GAGVSQSPRYKVAKRGQDVALRCDPISGHVSLFWYQQALGQGPEFLTYFQNEAQLDKSGLPSDRFFAERPEGSVSTLKIQRTQQEDSAVYLCASSPSSTDTQYFGPGTRLTVL.

The chain has TRBV5-8 and TRBJ1-5, with TRBD1 as a possible D gene (5 bases). The CDR3 is made up of 14 amino acids. The V gene lost 0 bases and the J gene lost 5 bases, with 9 bases spanning the gap. Germline CDR1 and CDR2: SGHTS and YDEGEE. As DNA, the CDR3 is TGTGCCAGCAGCTTGGACGGGGCCGATCAGCCCCAGCATTTT. It is translated as CASSLDGADQPQHF.

This clone occurred a few times. The gene calls are TRBV19 and TRBJ2-2; D gene ambiguous. The CDR3 extends over 14 amino acids. CDR1 is LNHDA, CDR2 SQIVND, per germline (reference sequence). V lost 1 base and J lost 6, with 9 bases in between. CDR3 sequence reads: CASSIGRLPGELFF. As DNA, the CDR3 is TGTGCCAGTAGTATAGGTCGGTTACCCGGGGAGCTGTTTTTT.

The rearrangement uses TRBV7-9 and TRBJ1-2, with 7 bases that match TRBD1. In germline, CDR1 is SEHNR, CDR2 FQNEAQ (reference sequence). The length of the CDR3 is 12 residues. V trimming: 10 bases; J trimming: 8 bases; junction bases outside the gene matches: 10. The CDR3: CAIPRTGSGYTF. In nucleotides, the CDR3 is TGTGCCATTCCCAGGACAGGCTCCGGCTACACCTTC.

This clone was observed at least ten times. This rearrangement joins TRBV4-2 to TRBJ1-1, with D perhaps matching TRBD1 (6 bases). V was shortened by 3 bases and J by 1 base, with 9 bases between the two germline ends. The CDR3 contains 14 residues. The germline V gene has CDR1 LGHNA and CDR2 YNFKEQ. The CDR3 reads CASSQGHGNTEAFF. As DNA, the CDR3 is TGTGCCAGCAGCCAGGGACACGGGAACACTGAAGCTTTCTTT.

V is TRBV10-2 and J is TRBJ1-2; 7 bases are a match to TRBD1. Trimming at V came to 4 bases and at J to 4 bases, leaving 9 bases not matched to a gene. The germline gives CDR1 WSHSY, CDR2 SAAADI. CDR3 size: 15 residues. The CDR3 sequence: CASSANRGTIYGYTF. For the CDR3, the DNA is TGCGCCAGCAGTGCTAACAGGGGAACTATCTATGGCTACACCTTC.

This clone was picked up one time. Sequence at one end of the junction differs from germline and may be a read error. The chain is built from TRBV7-7 and TRBJ2-1, with D possibly being TRBD1 (7 bases). This CDR3 region has 13 residues. Germline V CDR1 and CDR2: SSHAT, FNYEAQ (reference sequence). The CDR3 spells CASSLGQGGEQFF. The CDR3 DNA reads TGTGCTAGCAGTCTGGGTCAGGGGGGTGAGCAGTTCTTC.

CDR3 nucleotides: TGCGCCAGCAGCCAAGAAGCCGGTGGGGGGGGCACAGAGTATACGCAGTATTTT. Its protein product is CASSQEAGGGGTEYTQYF. The chain recombines TRBV4-3 with TRBJ2-3; maybe TRBD2 (7 bases). Germline assignment: CDR1 LGHNA and CDR2 YSLEER. Trimming removed 0 bases from V and 7 bases from J, with 23 bases in between. The CDR3 totals 18 residues.

The chain combines TRBV29-1 with TRBJ1-4; D is possibly TRBD1 (5 bases). Per germline, CDR1 SQVTM and CDR2 ANQGSEA. The CDR3 spans 15 residues. V gave up 1 base and J gave up 8 bases, with 17 bases separating them. The CDR3 sequence is CSVEGVGGSVEKLFF. For the CDR3, the DNA is TGCAGCGTTGAAGGGGTCGGGGGATCGGTAGAAAAACTGTTTTTT.

The chain joins TRBV5-4 to TRBJ1-1; no firm D call. Per germline, CDR1 SGHNT and CDR2 YYREEE (reference sequence). The CDR3 contains 15 residues. Trimming shortened V by 3 bases and J by 7 bases, and 19 bases separated the two germline ends. This chain's CDR3 is CASSSPYIKNDEAFF. CDR3 DNA sequence: TGTGCCAGCAGCTCACCTTATATTAAGAATGATGAAGCTTTCTTT.

This chain joins TRBV7-9 and TRBJ2-5; D is perhaps TRBD1 (6 bases). The germline V gene has CDR1 SEHNR and CDR2 FQNEAQ (reference sequence). The CDR3 totals 14 residues. The V and J ends lost 2 bases and 3 bases respectively, with 10 bases between them. CDR3 DNA sequence: TGTGCCAGCAGCTTAAGGGGGAGCAAAGAGACCCAGTACTTC. This encodes CASSLRGSKETQYF.

The CDR3 coding sequence is TGTGCCAGCAGCCTAAAACCCGGGACAGGGAGCTATGGCTACACCTTC. Protein: CASSLKPGTGSYGYTF. The chain is built from TRBV7-2 and TRBJ1-2; 9 positions agree with TRBD1. The CDR3 sequence is 16 residues long. The germline V gene encodes CDR1 SGHTA and CDR2 FQGNSA. V shed 5 bases, J shed 4 bases, and the junction held 11 bases outside the gene matches.

This chain's CDR3 is CALPWTGWVEAFF. The CDR3 coding sequence is TGTGCCTTACCCTGGACCGGCTGGGTTGAAGCTTTCTTT. V and J are TRBV10-3 and TRBJ1-1; D gene ambiguous. CDR1 is ENHRY, CDR2 SYGVKD, per germline. This CDR3 is built from 13 residues. Trimming took off 11 bases at V and 7 bases at J, with 20 bases between the two ends.

The chain recombines TRBV5-1 with TRBJ1-1, with a tentative D call TRBD1 (6 bases). The V end lost 4 bases, the J end lost 1 base, and 20 bases lay between the germline ends. Germline CDR1 and CDR2: SGHRS and YFSETQ. This CDR3 has 17 amino acids. DNA for the CDR3: TGCGCCAGCAGCCCCGGGCGACAGGAGGCGAAGAACACTGAAGCTTTCTTT. The encoded protein is CASSPGRQEAKNTEAFF.

This clone was counted a single time. The genes are TRBV25-1 and TRBJ2-7; TRBD1 aligns across 7 bases. This CDR3 spans 16 amino acids. The germline CDR1 and CDR2 sequences are MGHDK and SYGVNS. V gave up 7 bases and J gave up 2 bases; unmatched junction bases: 14. The chain's CDR3 is CASTFMGRDSAYEQYF. The CDR3 DNA is TGTGCCAGCACCTTCATGGGCCGGGACAGTGCCTACGAGCAGTACTTC.

V usage is TRBV19 and J usage is TRBJ2-1; 7 positions agree with TRBD1. Per the germline V gene, CDR1 is LNHDA and CDR2 is SQIVND (reference sequence). After removal of 5 bases from V and 3 bases from J, the junction contained 7 bases not matched to a gene. The CDR3 is 15 amino acids. The CDR3 is CASSLGQSDYNEQFF. The CDR3 nucleotides read TGTGCCAGTAGTCTGGGACAGTCTGACTACAATGAGCAGTTCTTC.

The gene calls are TRBV11-2 and TRBJ1-5; possibly TRBD1 for D (5 bases). Germline lookup yields CDR1 SGHAT and CDR2 FQNNGV. Trimming removed 0 bases at V and 7 bases at J, with 10 bases between. This CDR3 comprises 14 residues. CDR3 residues: CASSLEGPAQPQHF. CDR3 in DNA: TGTGCCAGCAGCTTAGAGGGACCTGCACAGCCCCAGCATTTT.

CDR3 region: CASSRDRGLIYEQYF. CDR3 coding DNA: TGCGCCAGCAGCCGGGACAGGGGATTAATCTACGAGCAGTACTTC. This chain uses TRBV4-3 with TRBJ2-7, with 10 bases matching TRBD1. This CDR3 has 15 residues. CDR1 and CDR2 (germline): LGHNA, YSLEER. After removal of 4 bases from V and 3 bases from J, the junction contained 6 bases not matched to a gene.

The chain joins TRBV6-6 to TRBJ2-7; TRBD1 agrees at 10 bases. Germline CDR1 MNHNY, CDR2 SVGAGI (reference sequence). Unmatched junction bases numbered 5, after V lost 6 bases and J lost 3 bases. This CDR3 comprises 14 residues. The CDR3 here is CASRGTGDFYEQYF. CDR3 coding DNA: TGTGCCAGCAGGGGGACAGGGGACTTCTACGAGCAGTACTTC.

The rearrangement uses TRBV5-1 and TRBJ2-1; no firm D call. V was clipped by 2 bases and J by 4 bases, with 16 bases between them. The V gene's germline CDR1 is SGHRS and CDR2 YFSETQ. This CDR3 spans 16 amino acids. The CDR3 region has the DNA TGCGCCAGCAGCTTACGACAAGGAAGGGATTACAATGAGCAGTTCTTC. Translating gives CASSLRQGRDYNEQFF.

The gene calls are TRBV27 and TRBJ2-1; 9 bases fit TRBD1. This CDR3 has 16 amino acids. V trimming: 3 bases; J trimming: 0 bases; junction bases outside the gene matches: 3. Germline CDR1 is MNHEY and CDR2 is SMNVEV (reference sequence). The CDR3 region has the DNA TGTGCCAGCAGTTTCATGGACAGGGGCTCCTACAATGAGCAGTTCTTC. Translation gives CASSFMDRGSYNEQFF.

Worth noting for this clone: Sequence at one end of the junction differs from germline and may be a read error. The chain links TRBV7-2 to TRBJ1-2, with a weak D call TRBD1 (6 bases). The CDR3 loop spans 13 amino acids. The germline V gene has CDR1 SGHTA and CDR2 FQGNSA. The CDR3 nucleotides read TGTGCCAGCAGCGACTGGACAGCGTCCCACCTCTCCTTC. Residues: CASSDWTASHLSF.